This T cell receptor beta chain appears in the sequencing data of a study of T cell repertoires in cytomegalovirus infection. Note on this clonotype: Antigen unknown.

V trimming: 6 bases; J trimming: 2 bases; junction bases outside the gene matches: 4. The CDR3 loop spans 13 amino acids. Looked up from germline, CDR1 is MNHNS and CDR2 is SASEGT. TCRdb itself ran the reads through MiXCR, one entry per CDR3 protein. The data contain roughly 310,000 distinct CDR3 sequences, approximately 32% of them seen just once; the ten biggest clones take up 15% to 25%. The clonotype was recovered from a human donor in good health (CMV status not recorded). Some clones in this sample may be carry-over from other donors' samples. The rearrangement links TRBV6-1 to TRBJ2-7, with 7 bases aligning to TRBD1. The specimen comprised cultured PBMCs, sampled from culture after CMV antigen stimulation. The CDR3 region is CASSGTATYEQYF. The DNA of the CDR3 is TGTGCCAGCAGCGGGACAGCAACCTACGAGCAGTACTTC.